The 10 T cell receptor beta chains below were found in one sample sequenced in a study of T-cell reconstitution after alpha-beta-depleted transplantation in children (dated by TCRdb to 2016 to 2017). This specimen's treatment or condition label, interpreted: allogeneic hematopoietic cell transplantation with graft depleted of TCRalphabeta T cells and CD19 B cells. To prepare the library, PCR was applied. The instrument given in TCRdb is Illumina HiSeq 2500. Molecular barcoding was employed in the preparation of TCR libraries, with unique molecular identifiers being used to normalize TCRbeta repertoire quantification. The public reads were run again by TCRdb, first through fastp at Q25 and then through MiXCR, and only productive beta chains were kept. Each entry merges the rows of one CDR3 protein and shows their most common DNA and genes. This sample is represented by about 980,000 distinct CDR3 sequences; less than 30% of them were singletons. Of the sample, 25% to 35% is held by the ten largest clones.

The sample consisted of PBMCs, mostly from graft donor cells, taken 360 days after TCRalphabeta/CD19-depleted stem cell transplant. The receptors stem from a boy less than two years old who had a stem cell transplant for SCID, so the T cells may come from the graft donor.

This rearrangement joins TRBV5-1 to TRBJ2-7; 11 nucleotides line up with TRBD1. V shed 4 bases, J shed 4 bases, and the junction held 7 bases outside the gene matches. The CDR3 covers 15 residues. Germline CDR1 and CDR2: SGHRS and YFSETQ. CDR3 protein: CASSPWGQGEYEQYF. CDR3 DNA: TGCGCCAGCAGCCCTTGGGGACAGGGGGAGTACGAGCAGTACTTC.

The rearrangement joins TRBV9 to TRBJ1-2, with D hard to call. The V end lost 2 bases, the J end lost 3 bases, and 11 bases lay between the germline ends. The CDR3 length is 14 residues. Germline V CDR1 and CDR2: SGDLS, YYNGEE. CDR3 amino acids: CASSVGVTDYGYTF. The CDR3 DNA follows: TGTGCCAGCAGCGTCGGGGTGACTGACTATGGCTACACCTTC. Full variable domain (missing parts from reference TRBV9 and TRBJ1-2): DSGVTQTPKHLITATGQRVTLRCSPRSGDLSVYWYQQSLDQGLQFLIQYYNGEERAKGNILERFSAQQFPDLHSELNLSSLELGDSALYFCASSVGVTDYGYTFGSGTRLTVV.

The CDR3 here is CASSAEFFYGYTF. CDR3 bases: TGTGCCAGCAGTGCGGAATTCTTCTATGGCTACACCTTC. J is TRBJ1-2 and V is TRBV6-1, with unresolved D. The CDR3 covers 13 residues. The germline V gene has CDR1 MNHNS and CDR2 SASEGT. Between the trimmed V and J ends, which lost 4 bases and 4 bases, there was a span of 10 bases.

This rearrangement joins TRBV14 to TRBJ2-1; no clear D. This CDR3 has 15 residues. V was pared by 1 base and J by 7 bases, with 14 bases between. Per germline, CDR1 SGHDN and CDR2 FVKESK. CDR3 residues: CASSQGVIPRNEQFF. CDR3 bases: TGTGCCAGCAGCCAAGGTGTCATCCCGAGGAATGAGCAGTTCTTC.

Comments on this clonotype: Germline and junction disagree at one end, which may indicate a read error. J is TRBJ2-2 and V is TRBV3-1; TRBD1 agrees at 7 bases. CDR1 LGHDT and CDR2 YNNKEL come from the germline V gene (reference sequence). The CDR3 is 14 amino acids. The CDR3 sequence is CASSQGGAGGELFF. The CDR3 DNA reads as TGTGCCAGCAGTCAAGGGGGCGCGGGCGGGGAGCTGTTTTTT.

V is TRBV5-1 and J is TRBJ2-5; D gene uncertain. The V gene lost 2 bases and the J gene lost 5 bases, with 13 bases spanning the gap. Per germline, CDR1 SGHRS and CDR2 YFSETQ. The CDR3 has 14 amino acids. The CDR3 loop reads CASSLGQRMETQYF. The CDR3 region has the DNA TGCGCCAGCAGCTTAGGGCAGAGAATGGAGACCCAGTACTTC.

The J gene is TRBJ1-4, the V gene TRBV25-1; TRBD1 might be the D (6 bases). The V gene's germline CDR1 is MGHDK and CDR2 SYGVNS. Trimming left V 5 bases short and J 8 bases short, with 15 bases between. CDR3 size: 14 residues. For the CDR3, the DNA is TGTGCCAGCAGTAGAAAGGGGGAACTGGAAAAACTGTTTTTT. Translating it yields CASSRKGELEKLFF.

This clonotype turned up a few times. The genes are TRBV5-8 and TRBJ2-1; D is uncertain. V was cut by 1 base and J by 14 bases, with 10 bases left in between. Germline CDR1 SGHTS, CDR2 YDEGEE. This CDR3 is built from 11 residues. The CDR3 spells CASSLWLGEFF. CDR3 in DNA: TGTGCCAGCAGCTTGTGGCTAGGCGAGTTCTTC.

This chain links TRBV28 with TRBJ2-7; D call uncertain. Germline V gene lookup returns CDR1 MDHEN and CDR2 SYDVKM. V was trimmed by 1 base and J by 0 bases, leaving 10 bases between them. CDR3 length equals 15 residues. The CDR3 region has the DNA TGTGCCAGCAGTTTATTAGTCGGCGGCTCCTACGAGCAGTACTTC. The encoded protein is CASSLLVGGSYEQYF.

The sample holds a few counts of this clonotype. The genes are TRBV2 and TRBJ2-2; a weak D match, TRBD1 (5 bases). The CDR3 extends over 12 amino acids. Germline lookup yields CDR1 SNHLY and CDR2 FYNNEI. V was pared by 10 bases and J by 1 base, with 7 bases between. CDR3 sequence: CATDRNTGELFF. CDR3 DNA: TGTGCCACCGACAGGAACACCGGGGAGCTGTTTTTT.